These 14 T cell receptor beta chains came from one sample sequenced in a study of beta chain features in type 1 diabetes. The whole isolated RNA underwent reverse transcription, so sequencing captured expressed TCRB transcripts. Here immunoSEQ multiplex PCR was the method, and the copy in TCRdb shows in-frame clones only, minus some. The top ten clones hold approximately 0.019% of a sample with more than 300,000 clones, about 15% of them seen once. The sample was naive CD4+ T cells from blood. The origin of the receptors is a woman between 18 and 30 years old in good health.

The rearrangement uses TRBV11-2 and TRBJ1-5; the D is unclear. The germline CDR1 and CDR2 sequences are SGHAT and FQNNGV. V lost 5 bases and J 6 bases, leaving 8 bases between the germline ends. The CDR3 consists of 12 residues. In DNA, the CDR3 is TGTGCCAGCAGCCGAGACTCTCAGCCCCAGCATTTT. Its translation: CASSRDSQPQHF.

The J gene is TRBJ2-5, the V gene TRBV9; possibly TRBD2 for D (7 bases). In germline, CDR1 is SGDLS, CDR2 YYNGEE. CDR3 length: 14 residues. Trimming cost V 0 bases and J 4 bases, with 10 bases left between them. The CDR3 sequence is CASSVEGGSETQYF. The CDR3, as DNA: TGTGCCAGCAGCGTAGAGGGGGGGTCAGAGACCCAGTACTTC.

This clone has more than one count but fewer than ten. This CDR3 is CASSVAGQRWDGYTF. Here the CDR3 DNA reads TGTGCCAGCAGTGTTGCGGGGCAGAGGTGGGATGGCTACACCTTC. The chain links TRBV6-1 to TRBJ1-2; D perhaps matches TRBD1 (5 bases). The CDR3 extends over 15 amino acids. CDR1 and CDR2 from the germline V gene are MNHNS and SASEGT. Trimming shortened V by 4 bases and J by 6 bases, and 18 bases separated the two germline ends.

The J gene is TRBJ1-2, the V gene TRBV10-3, with D uncertain. The CDR3 runs to 14 residues. V shed 7 bases and J shed 2 bases, with 14 bases lying between them. Germline CDR1 reads ENHRY; CDR2 reads SYGVKD. CDR3: CAITERGDNYGYTF. CDR3 DNA: TGTGCCATCACCGAACGAGGAGACAACTATGGCTACACCTTC.

This clone was observed a handful of times. The chain is built from TRBV7-8 and TRBJ1-5; D gene ambiguous. This CDR3 has 15 amino acids. V was shortened by 2 bases and J by 2 bases, with 10 bases between the two germline ends. CDR1 SGHVS and CDR2 FQNEAQ come from the germline V gene. The CDR3 DNA follows: TGTGCCAGCAGCTTATTCGGGCGGGGCAATCAGCCCCAGCATTTT. This translates into CASSLFGRGNQPQHF.

V is TRBV5-1 and J is TRBJ1-1; D perhaps matches TRBD1 (6 bases). Germline assignment: CDR1 SGHRS and CDR2 YFSETQ. Trimming left V 0 bases short and J 0 bases short, with 9 bases between. This CDR3 is built from 15 residues. The CDR3 loop reads CASSLVGQLNTEAFF. The CDR3 nucleotides are TGCGCCAGCAGCTTGGTAGGACAGCTGAACACTGAAGCTTTCTTT. Full variable domain (missing parts from reference TRBV5-1 and TRBJ1-1): KAGVTQTPRYLIKTRGQQVTLSCSPISGHRSVSWYQQTPGQGLQFLFEYFSETQRNKGNFPGRFSGRQFSNSRSEMNVSTLELGDSALYLCASSLVGQLNTEAFFGQGTRLTVV.

This clone was observed a few times. The rearrangement uses TRBV7-3 and TRBJ2-1; D unclear. The CDR3 consists of 14 residues. Germline V lookup: CDR1 SGHTA, CDR2 FQGTGA. V gave up 2 bases and J gave up 8 bases, with 13 bases separating them. This CDR3 is CASSLRSPSHEQFF. CDR3 bases: TGTGCCAGCAGCTTACGGTCACCAAGCCATGAGCAGTTCTTC.

The J gene is TRBJ1-1, the V gene TRBV27, with unresolved D. The CDR3 sequence is 13 residues long. V gave up 4 bases and J gave up 4 bases, with 10 bases separating them. In germline, CDR1 is MNHEY, CDR2 SMNVEV (reference sequence). CDR3 protein: CASSSGQFTEAFF. DNA of the CDR3: TGTGCCAGCAGTTCTGGGCAGTTCACTGAAGCTTTCTTT.

The gene calls are TRBV7-9 and TRBJ1-4; D is undetermined. The CDR3 covers 12 residues. CDR1 is SEHNR and CDR2 is FQNEAQ in the germline V gene (reference sequence). Trimming cost V 4 bases and J 8 bases, with 8 bases left between them. The CDR3 loop is CASSSLEEKLFF. DNA for the CDR3: TGTGCCAGCAGCTCTCTAGAGGAAAAACTGTTTTTT.

The chain carries TRBV27 and TRBJ2-1; 13 bases agree with TRBD2. Per the germline V gene, CDR1 is MNHEY and CDR2 is SMNVEV (reference sequence). The V gene end was trimmed by 3 bases and the J gene end by 7 bases; junction bases not matched to a gene: 3. The CDR3 covers 15 residues. The DNA of the CDR3 is TGTGCCAGCAGTTTCCGGACTAGCGGGAGAAATGAGCAGTTCTTC. Translated, it gives CASSFRTSGRNEQFF.

This clone was detected only a few times. V gene TRBV5-1 combines with J gene TRBJ2-5; D is undetermined. V was trimmed by 2 bases and J by 5 bases, leaving 13 bases between them. From germline, CDR1 is SGHRS and CDR2 YFSETQ. The CDR3 has 14 residues. As DNA, the CDR3 is TGCGCCAGCAGCTTACAGCTCGGTGGGGAGACCCAGTACTTC. Translating it yields CASSLQLGGETQYF.

The table lists this clone with a few counts. V is TRBV19 and J is TRBJ2-1; 9 bases map to TRBD2. The CDR3 consists of 16 residues. Trimming cost V 5 bases and J 2 bases; bases outside gene matches: 7. Germline CDR1 is LNHDA and CDR2 is SQIVND (reference sequence). The CDR3 coding sequence is TGTGCCAGTAGTGAGCCTAGCGGGAAAACCTACAATGAGCAGTTCTTC. Encoded protein: CASSEPSGKTYNEQFF.

The table lists this clone with a few counts. The chain recombines TRBV6-5 with TRBJ2-5; 9 nucleotides line up with TRBD1. The CDR3 contains 15 residues. Germline V gives CDR1 MNHEY, CDR2 SVGAGI. V lost 5 bases and J lost 5; bases outside the gene matches: 9. The CDR3 DNA sequence: TGTGCCAGCAGTCGACCGGGACAGGGAGCGGAGACCCAGTACTTC. Protein sequence: CASSRPGQGAETQYF.

This clone has just a few counts. The chain is built from TRBV18 and TRBJ1-1; tentatively, D is TRBD1 (5 bases). The CDR3 length is 14 residues. Trimming took off 5 bases at V and 6 bases at J, with 16 bases between the two ends. CDR1 KGHSH and CDR2 LQKENI come from the germline V gene. The CDR3 loop reads CASSNQGGDSEAFF. CDR3 in DNA: TGTGCCAGCTCAAACCAGGGAGGGGATTCTGAAGCTTTCTTT.